This TCR beta chain was sequenced in a study of blood T cells in healthy people across ages. A sample-barcoded 5' primer and a J-beta primer mix were used in a second PCR of roughly 6 to 11 cycles. MiXCR, applied by TCRdb to the 5' RACE reads, yields one record per CDR3 protein. The table shows 950,000 to 1,200,000 distinct CDR3 sequences, with around two fifths occurring only once. Trimming removed 1 base from V and 2 bases from J, with 8 bases in between. This CDR3 comprises 14 residues. The germline CDR1 and CDR2 sequences are LGHNA and YSLEER. The chain couples TRBV4-3 to TRBJ2-5; D is unclear. Material for sequencing was blood. The sequence came from a man between 18 and 35 years old in good health. The CDR3 here is CASSQVPSQETQYF. The CDR3 nucleotides are TGCGCCAGCAGCCAAGTGCCGAGTCAAGAGACCCAGTACTTC.